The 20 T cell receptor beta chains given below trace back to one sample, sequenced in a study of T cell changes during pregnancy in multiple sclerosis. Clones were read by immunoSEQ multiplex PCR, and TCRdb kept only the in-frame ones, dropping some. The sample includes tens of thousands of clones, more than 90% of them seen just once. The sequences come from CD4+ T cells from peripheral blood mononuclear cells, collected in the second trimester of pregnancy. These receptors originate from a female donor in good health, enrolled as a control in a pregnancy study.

CDR3 nucleotides: TGTGCCAGTAGTAGTCCCCGGGACAGCTACGAGCAGTACTTC. Amino acid sequence: CASSSPRDSYEQYF. The genes are TRBV19 and TRBJ2-7; 7 bases agree with TRBD1. The CDR3 totals 14 residues. The V gene end was trimmed by 4 bases and the J gene end by 3 bases; junction bases not matched to a gene: 6. CDR1 is LNHDA, CDR2 SQIVND, per germline (reference sequence).

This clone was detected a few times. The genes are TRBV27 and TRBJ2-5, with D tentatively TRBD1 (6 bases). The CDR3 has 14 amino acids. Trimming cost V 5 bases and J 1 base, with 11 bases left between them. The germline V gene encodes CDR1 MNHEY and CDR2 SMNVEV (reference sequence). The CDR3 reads CASSRDILQETQYF. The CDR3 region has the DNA TGTGCCAGCAGTCGGGACATACTCCAAGAGACCCAGTACTTC.

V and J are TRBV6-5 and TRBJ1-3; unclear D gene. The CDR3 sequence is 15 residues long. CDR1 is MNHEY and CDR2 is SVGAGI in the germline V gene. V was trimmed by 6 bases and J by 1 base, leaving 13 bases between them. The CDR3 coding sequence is TGTGCCAGCAGGCGAGTGTGGGAGTCTGGAAACACCATATATTTT. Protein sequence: CASRRVWESGNTIYF.

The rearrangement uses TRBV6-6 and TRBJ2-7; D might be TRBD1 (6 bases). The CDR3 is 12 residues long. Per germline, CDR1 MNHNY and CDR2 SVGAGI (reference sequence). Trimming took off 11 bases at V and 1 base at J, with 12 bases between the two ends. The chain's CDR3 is CAGGGRSYEQYF. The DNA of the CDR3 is TGTGCCGGGGGCGGACGATCCTACGAGCAGTACTTC.

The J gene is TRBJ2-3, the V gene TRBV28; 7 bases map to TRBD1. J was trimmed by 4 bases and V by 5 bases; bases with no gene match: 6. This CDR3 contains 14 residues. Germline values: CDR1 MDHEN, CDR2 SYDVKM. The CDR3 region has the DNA TGTGCCAGCAGTGCCAACCAGGGGGCAGATACGCAGTATTTT. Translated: CASSANQGADTQYF.

The CDR3 nucleotides are TGTGCCAGCAGTTTTCAGGTGACCCAGTACTTC. Its protein product is CASSFQVTQYF. The rearrangement uses TRBV28 and TRBJ2-5; D gene ambiguous. Trimming pared 3 bases from V and 7 bases from J, leaving 6 bases between. This CDR3 has 11 amino acids. CDR1 MDHEN and CDR2 SYDVKM come from the germline V gene. Full variable domain (outside the CDR3, taken from reference TRBV28 and TRBJ2-5): DVKVTQSSRYLVKRTGEKVFLECVQDMDHENMFWYRQDPGLGLRLIYFSYDVKMKEKGDIPEGYSVSREKKERFSLILESASTNQTSMYLCASSFQVTQYFGPGTRLLVL.

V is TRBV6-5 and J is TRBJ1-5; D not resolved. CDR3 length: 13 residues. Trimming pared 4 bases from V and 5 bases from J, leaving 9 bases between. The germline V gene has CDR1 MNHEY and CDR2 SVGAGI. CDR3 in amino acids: CASSSNPYQPQHF. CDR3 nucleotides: TGTGCCAGCAGTTCTAACCCCTATCAGCCCCAGCATTTT.

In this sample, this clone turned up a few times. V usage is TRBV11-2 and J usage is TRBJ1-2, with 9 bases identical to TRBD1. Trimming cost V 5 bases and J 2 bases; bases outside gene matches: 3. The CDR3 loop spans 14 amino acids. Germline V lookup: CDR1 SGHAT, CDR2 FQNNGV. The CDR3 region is CASSPGTGNYGYTF. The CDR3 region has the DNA TGTGCCAGCAGCCCCGGGACAGGGAACTATGGCTACACCTTC.

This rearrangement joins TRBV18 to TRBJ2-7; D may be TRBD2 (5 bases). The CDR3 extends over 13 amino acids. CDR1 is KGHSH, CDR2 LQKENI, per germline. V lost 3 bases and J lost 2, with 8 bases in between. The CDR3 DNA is TGTGCCAGCTCACCGGGGAGCCCCTACGAGCAGTACTTC. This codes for CASSPGSPYEQYF.

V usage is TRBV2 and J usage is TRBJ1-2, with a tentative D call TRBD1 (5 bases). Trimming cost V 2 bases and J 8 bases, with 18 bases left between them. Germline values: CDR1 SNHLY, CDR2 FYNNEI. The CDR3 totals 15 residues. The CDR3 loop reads CASSESQGPWAGYTF. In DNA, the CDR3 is TGTGCCAGCAGTGAAAGTCAGGGCCCTTGGGCCGGCTACACCTTC. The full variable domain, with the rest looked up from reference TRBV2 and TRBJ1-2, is EPEVTQTPSHQVTQMGQEVILRCVPISNHLYFYWYRQILGQKVEFLVSFYNNEISEKSEIFDDQFSVERPDGSNFTLKIRSTKLEDSAMYFCASSESQGPWAGYTFGSGTRLTVV.

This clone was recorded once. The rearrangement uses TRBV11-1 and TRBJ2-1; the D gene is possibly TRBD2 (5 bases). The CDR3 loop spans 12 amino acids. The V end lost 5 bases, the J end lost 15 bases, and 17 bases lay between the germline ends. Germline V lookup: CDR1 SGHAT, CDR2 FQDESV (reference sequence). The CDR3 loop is CASSPDREGWFF. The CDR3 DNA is TGTGCCAGCAGCCCGGACCGAGAGGGTTGGTTCTTC.

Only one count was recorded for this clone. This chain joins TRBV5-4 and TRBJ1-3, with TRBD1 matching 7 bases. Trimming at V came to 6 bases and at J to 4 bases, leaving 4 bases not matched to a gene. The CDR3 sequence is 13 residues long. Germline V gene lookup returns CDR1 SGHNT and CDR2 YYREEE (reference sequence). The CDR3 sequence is CASTLGQGNTIYF. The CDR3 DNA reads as TGTGCCAGCACCCTGGGACAGGGAAACACCATATATTTT.

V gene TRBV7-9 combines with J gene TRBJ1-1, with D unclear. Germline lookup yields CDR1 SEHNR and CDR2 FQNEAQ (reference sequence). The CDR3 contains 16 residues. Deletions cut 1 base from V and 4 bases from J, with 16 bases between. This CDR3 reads CASSLERGSMSTEAFF. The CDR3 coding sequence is TGTGCCAGCAGCTTAGAGAGAGGGAGCATGAGCACTGAAGCTTTCTTT.

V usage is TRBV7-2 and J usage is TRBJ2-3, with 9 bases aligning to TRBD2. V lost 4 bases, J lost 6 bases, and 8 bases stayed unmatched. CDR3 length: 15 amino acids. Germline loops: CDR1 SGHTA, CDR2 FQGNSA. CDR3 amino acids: CASSWTSDFRDTQYF. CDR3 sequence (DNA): TGTGCCAGCAGCTGGACTAGCGATTTTAGGGATACGCAGTATTTT.

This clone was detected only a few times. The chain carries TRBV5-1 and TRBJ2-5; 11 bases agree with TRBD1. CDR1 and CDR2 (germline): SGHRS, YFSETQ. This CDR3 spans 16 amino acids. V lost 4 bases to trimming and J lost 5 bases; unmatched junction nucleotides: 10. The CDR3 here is CASSHDWTGGVETQYF. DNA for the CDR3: TGCGCCAGCAGCCATGATTGGACAGGGGGCGTGGAGACCCAGTACTTC.

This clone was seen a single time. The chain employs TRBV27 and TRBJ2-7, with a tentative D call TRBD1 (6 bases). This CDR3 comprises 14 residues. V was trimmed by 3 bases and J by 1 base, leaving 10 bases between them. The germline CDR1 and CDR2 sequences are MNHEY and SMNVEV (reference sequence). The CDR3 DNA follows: TGTGCCAGCAGTTTCGACAGGAGGTCCTACGAGCAGTACTTC. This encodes CASSFDRRSYEQYF.

CDR3 sequence reads: CASSIGAQGANVLTF. DNA of the CDR3: TGTGCCAGTAGTATAGGGGCACAAGGGGCCAACGTCCTGACTTTC. The V gene is TRBV19, the J gene TRBJ2-6; D gene ambiguous. The CDR3 runs to 15 residues. The germline CDR1 and CDR2 sequences are LNHDA and SQIVND (reference sequence). With 1 base removed from V and 4 bases from J, the gap between germline ends came to 8 bases.

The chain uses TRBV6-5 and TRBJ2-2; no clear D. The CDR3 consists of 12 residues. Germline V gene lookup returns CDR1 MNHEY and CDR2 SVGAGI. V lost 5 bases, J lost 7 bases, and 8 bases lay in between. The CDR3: CASSPIGGELFF. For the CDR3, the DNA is TGTGCCAGCAGTCCTATTGGCGGGGAGCTGTTTTTT.

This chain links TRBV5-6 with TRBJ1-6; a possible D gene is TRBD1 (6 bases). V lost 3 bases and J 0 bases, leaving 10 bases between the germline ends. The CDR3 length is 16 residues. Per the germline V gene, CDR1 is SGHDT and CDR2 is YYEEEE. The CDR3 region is CASSWDTGSYNSPLHF. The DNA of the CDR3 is TGTGCCAGCAGCTGGGACACTGGCTCCTATAATTCACCCCTCCACTTT.

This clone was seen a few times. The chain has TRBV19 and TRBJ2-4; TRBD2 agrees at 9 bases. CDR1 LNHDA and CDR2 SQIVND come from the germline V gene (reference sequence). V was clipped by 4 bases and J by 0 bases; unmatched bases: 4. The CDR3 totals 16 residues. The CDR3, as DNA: TGTGCCAGTAGTAGCTTAGCGGGGGTAGCCAAAAACATTCAGTACTTC. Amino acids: CASSSLAGVAKNIQYF.